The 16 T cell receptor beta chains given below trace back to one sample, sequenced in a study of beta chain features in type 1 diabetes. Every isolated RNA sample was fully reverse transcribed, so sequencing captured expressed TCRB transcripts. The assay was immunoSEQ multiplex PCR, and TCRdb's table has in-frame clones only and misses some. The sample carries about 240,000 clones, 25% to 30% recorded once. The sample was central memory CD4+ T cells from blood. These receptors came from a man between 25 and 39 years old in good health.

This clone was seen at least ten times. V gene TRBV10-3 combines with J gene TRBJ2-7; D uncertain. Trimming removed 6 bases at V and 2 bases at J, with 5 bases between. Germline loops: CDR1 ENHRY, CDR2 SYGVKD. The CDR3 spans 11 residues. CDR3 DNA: TGTGCCATCAGAGACCCCTACGAGCAGTACTTC. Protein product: CAIRDPYEQYF.

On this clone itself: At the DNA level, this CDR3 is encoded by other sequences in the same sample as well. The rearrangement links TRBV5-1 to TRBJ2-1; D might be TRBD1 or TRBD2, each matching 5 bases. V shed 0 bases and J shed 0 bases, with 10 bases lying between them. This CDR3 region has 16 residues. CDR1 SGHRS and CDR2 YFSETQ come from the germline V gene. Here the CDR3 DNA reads TGCGCCAGCAGCTTGGTTCCAGGGAGCTCCTACAATGAGCAGTTCTTC. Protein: CASSLVPGSSYNEQFF.

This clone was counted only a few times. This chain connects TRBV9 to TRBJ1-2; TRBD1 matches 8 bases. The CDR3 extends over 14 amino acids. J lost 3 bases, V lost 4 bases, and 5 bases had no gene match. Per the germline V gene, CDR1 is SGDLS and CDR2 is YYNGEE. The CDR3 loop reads CASSPMDRDYGYTF. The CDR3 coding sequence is TGTGCCAGCAGCCCTATGGACAGGGACTATGGCTACACCTTC.

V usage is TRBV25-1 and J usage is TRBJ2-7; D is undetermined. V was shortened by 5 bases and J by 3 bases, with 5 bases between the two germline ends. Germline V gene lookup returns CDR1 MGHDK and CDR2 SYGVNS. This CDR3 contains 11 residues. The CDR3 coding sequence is TGTGCCAGCAGTCTTAACTACGAGCAGTACTTC. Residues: CASSLNYEQYF.

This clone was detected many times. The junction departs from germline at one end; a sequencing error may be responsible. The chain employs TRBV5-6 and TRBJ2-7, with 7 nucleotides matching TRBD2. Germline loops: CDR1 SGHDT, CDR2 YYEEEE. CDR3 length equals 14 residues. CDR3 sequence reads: CASSHRDYSHEQYF. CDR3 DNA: TGTGCCAGCAGCCATCGGGACTACTCCCACGAGCAGTACTTC. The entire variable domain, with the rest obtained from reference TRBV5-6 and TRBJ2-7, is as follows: DAGVTQSPTHLIKTRGQQVTLRCSPKSGHDTVSWYQQALGQGPQFIFQYYEEEERQRGNFPDRFSGHQFPNYSSELNVNALLLGDSALYLCASSHRDYSHEQYFGPGTRLTVT.

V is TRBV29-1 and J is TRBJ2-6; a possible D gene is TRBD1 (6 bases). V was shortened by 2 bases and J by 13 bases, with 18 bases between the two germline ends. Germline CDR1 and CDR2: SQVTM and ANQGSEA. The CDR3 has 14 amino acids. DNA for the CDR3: TGCAGCGTTGAAAGTTGGGACACGCCGAGGGTCCTGACTTTC. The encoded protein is CSVESWDTPRVLTF.

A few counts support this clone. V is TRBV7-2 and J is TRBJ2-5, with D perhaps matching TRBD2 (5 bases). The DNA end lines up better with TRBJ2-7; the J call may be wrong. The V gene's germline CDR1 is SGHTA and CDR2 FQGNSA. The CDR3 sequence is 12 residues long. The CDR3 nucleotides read TGTGCCAGCAGCTTAGTGGAGGCCGAGCAGTACTTC. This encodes CASSLVEAEQYF.

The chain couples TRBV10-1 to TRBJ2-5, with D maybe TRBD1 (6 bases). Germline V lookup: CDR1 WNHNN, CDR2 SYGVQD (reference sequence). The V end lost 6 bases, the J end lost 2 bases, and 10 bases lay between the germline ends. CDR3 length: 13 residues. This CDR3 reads CASSYDRQETQYF. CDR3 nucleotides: TGCGCCAGCAGCTACGACAGGCAAGAGACCCAGTACTTC.

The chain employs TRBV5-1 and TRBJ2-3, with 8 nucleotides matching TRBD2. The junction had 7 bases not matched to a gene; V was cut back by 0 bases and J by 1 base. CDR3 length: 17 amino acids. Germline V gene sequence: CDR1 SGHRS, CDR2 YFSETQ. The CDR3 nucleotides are TGCGCCAGCAGCTTGGGGTCCGGCGGGAGGCGCACAGATACGCAGTATTTT. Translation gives CASSLGSGGRRTDTQYF.

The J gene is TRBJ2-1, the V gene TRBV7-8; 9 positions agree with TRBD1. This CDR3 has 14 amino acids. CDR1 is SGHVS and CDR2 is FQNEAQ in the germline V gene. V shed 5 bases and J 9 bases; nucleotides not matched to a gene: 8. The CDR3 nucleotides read TGTGCCAGCAGCGGGGGGGACAGGGTGTCTGAGCAGTTCTTC. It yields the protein CASSGGDRVSEQFF.

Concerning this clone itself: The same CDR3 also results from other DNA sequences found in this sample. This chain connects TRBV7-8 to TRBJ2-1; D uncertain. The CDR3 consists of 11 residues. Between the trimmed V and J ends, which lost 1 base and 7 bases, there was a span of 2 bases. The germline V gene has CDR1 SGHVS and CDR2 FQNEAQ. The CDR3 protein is CASSLDNEQFF. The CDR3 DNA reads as TGTGCCAGCAGCTTAGATAATGAGCAGTTCTTC.

CDR3 DNA sequence: TGTGCCAGCAGTGAAGCAGGCGGGACTAGTGAGAATGAGCAGTTCTTC. This sequence encodes CASSEAGGTSENEQFF. The gene calls are TRBV2 and TRBJ2-1; 8 bases are shared with TRBD2. V lost 0 bases to trimming and J lost 7 bases; unmatched junction nucleotides: 8. Per germline, CDR1 SNHLY and CDR2 FYNNEI. There are 16 residues in the CDR3.

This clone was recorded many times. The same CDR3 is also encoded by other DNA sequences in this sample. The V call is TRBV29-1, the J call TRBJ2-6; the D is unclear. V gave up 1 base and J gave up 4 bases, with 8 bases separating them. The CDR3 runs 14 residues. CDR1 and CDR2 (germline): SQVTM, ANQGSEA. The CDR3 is CSVEADSGANVLTF. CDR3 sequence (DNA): TGCAGCGTTGAAGCGGATTCCGGGGCCAACGTCCTGACTTTC.

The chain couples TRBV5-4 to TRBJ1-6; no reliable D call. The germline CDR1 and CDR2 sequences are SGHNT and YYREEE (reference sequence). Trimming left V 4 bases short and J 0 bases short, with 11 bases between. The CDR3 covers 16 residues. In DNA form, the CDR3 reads TGTGCCAGCAGCCCGGACGCTAGCTCCTATAATTCACCCCTCCACTTT. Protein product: CASSPDASSYNSPLHF.

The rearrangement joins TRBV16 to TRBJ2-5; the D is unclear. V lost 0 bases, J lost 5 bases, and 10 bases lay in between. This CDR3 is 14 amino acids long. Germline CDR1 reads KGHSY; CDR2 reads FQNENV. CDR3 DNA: TGTGCCAGCAGCCAATCTGACCCTATGGAGACCCAGTACTTC. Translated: CASSQSDPMETQYF. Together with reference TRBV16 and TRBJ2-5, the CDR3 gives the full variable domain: GEEVAQTPKHLVRGEGQKAKLYCAPIKGHSYVFWYQQVLKNEFKFLISFQNENVFDETGMPKERFSAKCLPNSPCSLEIQATKLEDSAVYFCASSQSDPMETQYFGPGTRLLVL.

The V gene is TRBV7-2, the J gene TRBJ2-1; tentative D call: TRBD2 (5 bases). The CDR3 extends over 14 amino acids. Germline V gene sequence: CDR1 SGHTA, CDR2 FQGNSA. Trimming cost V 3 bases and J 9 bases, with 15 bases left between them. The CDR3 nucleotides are TGTGCCAGCAGCTTGATGCGGGCCACTCTTGAGCAGTTCTTC. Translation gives CASSLMRATLEQFF.